The entry that follows covers one T cell receptor beta chain sequence. Its antigen is still unknown. Germline values: CDR1 KGHSH, CDR2 LQKENI. The CDR3 is made up of 15 amino acids. V lost 6 bases and J 8 bases, leaving 20 bases between the germline ends. The sample originates from a study of early stage breast cancer tumors. At the level of the study: Seven or eight ER+/PR+/HER2- tumors were invasive ductal; four were invasive lobular.

Data came from immunoSEQ multiplex PCR; TCRdb stores just in-frame clones and leaves some out. Of 50,000 to 75,000 clones listed, about 83% are singletons. General study results and limits: Compared with adjacent normal breast, tumors showed around 2.5-fold denser, more clonal T cells.

The receptor's source is a person aged 30-39 years with breast cancer. This chain joins TRBV18 and TRBJ2-1; D may be TRBD1 or TRBD2 (6 bases each). The specimen sequenced was blood. CDR3 nucleotides: TGTGCCAGCTCCCCTAAATTGGGGGGCAGGTATGAGCAGTTCTTC. It codes for CASSPKLGGRYEQFF.